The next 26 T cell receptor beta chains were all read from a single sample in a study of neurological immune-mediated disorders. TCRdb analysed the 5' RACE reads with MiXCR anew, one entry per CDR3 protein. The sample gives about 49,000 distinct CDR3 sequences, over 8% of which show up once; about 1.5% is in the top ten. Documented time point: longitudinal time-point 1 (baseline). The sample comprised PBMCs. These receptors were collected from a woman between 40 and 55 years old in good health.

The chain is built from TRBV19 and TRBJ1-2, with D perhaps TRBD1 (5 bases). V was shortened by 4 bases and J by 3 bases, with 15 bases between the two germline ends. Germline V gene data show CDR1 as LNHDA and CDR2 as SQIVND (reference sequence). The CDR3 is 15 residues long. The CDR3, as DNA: TGTGCCAGTAGTAAGACCCCGTCGGGGGACTATGGCTACACCTTC. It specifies CASSKTPSGDYGYTF.

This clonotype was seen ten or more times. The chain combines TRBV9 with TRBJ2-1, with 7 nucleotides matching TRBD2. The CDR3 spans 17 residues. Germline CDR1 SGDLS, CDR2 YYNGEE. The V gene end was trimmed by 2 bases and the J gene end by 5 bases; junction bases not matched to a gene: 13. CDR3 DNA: TGTGCCAGCAGCGTTTGGAGCGGGGCGGGCGGAGACAATGAGCAGTTCTTC. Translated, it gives CASSVWSGAGGDNEQFF.

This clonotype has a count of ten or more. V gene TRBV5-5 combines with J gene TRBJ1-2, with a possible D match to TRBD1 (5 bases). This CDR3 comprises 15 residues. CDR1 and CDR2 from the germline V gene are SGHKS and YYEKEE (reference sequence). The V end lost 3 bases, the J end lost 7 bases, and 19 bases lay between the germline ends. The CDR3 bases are TGTGCCAGCAGCTACCCGGGGGGAACGCGGCTTGGCTACACCTTC. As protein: CASSYPGGTRLGYTF.

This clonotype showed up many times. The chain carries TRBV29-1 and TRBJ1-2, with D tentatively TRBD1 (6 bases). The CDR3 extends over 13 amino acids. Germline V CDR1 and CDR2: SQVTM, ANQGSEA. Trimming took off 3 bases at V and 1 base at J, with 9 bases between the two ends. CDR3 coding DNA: TGCAGCGTTGAGGACAGAATTAACTATGGCTACACCTTC. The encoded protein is CSVEDRINYGYTF.

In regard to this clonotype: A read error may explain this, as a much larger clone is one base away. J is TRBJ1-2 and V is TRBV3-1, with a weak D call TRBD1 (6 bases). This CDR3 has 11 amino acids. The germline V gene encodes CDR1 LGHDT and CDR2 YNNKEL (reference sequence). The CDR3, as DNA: TGTTCCAGCAGCCACAGGGTGGGCTACACCTTC. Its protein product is CSSSHRVGYTF.

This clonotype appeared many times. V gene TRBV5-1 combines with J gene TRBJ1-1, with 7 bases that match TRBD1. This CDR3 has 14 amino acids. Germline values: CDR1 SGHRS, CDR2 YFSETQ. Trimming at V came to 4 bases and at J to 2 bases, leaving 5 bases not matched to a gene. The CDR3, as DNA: TGCGCCAGCAGCATTGGGACAGCTAACACTGAAGCTTTCTTT. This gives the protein CASSIGTANTEAFF.

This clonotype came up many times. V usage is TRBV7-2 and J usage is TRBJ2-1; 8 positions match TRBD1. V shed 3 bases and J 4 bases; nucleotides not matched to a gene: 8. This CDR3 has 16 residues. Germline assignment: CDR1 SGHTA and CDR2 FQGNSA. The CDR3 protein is CASSFYGQGRYNEQFF. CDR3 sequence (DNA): TGTGCCAGCAGCTTCTATGGACAGGGACGGTACAATGAGCAGTTCTTC.

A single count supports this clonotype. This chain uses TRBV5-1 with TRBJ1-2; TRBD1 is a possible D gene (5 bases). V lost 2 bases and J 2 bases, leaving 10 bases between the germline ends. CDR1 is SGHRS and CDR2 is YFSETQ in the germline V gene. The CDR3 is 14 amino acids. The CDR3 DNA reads TGCGCCAGCAGCTTCAGGGTGATGAACTATGGCTACACCTTC. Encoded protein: CASSFRVMNYGYTF.

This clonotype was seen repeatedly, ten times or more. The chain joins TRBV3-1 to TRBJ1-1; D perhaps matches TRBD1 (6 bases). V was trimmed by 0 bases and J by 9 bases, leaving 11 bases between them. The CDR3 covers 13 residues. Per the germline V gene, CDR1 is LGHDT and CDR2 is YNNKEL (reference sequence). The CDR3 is CASSQDEGTQAFF. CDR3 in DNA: TGTGCCAGCAGCCAAGATGAGGGGACACAAGCTTTCTTT.

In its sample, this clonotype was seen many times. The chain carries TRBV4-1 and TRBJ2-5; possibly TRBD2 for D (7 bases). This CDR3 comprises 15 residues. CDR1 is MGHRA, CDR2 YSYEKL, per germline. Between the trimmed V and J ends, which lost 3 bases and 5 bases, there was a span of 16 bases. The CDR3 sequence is CASSQVGGGEETQYF. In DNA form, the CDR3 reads TGCGCCAGCAGCCAGGTTGGGGGGGGCGAGGAGACCCAGTACTTC.

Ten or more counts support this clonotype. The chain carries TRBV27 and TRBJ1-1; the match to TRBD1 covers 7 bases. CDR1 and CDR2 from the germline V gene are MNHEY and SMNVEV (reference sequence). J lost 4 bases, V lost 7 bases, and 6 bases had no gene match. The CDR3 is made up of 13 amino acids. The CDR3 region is CASKGATSTEAFF. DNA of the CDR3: TGTGCCAGCAAGGGGGCTACGTCCACTGAAGCTTTCTTT.

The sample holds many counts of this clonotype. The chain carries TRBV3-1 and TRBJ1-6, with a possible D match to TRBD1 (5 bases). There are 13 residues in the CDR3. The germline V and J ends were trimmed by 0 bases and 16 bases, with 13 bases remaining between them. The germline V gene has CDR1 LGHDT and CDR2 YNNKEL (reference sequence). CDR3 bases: TGTGCCAGCAGCCAAGACCTGCGCAGGGCACTCCACTTT. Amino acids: CASSQDLRRALHF.

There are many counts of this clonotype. For the CDR3, the DNA is TGTGCCAGCAGTTTAGAAGCTGAGGAGCAGTACTTC. Its translation: CASSLEAEEQYF. This chain connects TRBV12-3 or TRBV12-4 to TRBJ2-7; D is undetermined. The CDR3 is made up of 12 amino acids. V lost 1 base to trimming and J lost 7 bases, with 8 bases between them.

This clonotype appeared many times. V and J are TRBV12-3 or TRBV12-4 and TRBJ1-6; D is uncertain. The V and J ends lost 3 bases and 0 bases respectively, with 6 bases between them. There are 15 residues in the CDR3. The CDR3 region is CASSFGSSYNSPLHF. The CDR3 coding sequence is TGTGCCAGCAGTTTTGGAAGCTCCTATAATTCACCCCTCCACTTT.

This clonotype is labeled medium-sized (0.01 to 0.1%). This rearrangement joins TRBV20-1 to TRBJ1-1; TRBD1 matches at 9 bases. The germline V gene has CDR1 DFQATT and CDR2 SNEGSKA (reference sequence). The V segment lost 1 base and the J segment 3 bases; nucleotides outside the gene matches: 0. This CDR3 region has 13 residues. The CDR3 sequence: CSARGQGDTEAFF. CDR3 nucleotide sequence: TGCAGTGCTAGAGGACAGGGGGACACTGAAGCTTTCTTT.

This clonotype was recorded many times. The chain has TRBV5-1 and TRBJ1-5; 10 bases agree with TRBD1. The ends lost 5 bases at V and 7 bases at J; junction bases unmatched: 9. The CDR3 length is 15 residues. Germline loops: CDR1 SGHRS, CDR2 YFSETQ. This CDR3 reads CASRRGDRGDQPQHF. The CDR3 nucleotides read TGCGCCAGCAGAAGAGGGGACAGGGGCGACCAGCCCCAGCATTTT.

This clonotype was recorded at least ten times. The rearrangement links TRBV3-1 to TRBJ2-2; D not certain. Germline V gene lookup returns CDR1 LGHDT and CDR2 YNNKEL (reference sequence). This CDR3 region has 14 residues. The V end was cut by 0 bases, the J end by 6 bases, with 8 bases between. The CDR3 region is CASSQDPAAGELFF. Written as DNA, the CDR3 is TGTGCCAGCAGCCAAGATCCGGCCGCCGGGGAGCTGTTTTTT.

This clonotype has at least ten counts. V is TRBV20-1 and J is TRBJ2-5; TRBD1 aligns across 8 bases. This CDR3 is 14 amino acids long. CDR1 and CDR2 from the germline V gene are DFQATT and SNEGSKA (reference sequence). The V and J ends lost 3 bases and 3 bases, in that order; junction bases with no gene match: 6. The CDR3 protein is CSARTGTGEETQYF. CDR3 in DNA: TGCAGTGCTAGGACCGGGACAGGAGAAGAGACCCAGTACTTC.

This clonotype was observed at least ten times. This CDR3 is CASSPTLGNQPQHF. In nucleotides, the CDR3 is TGTGCCAGCAGTCCCACGCTGGGCAATCAGCCCCAGCATTTT. The gene calls are TRBV12-3 or TRBV12-4 and TRBJ1-5; D is unclear. Deletions cut 5 bases from V and 2 bases from J, with 10 bases between. The CDR3 has 14 amino acids.

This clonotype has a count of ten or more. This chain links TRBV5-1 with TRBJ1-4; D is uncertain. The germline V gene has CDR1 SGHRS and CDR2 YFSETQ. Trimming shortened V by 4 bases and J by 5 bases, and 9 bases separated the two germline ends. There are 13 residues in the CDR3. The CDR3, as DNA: TGCGCCAGCAGCCCCTGGCCGAATGAAAAACTGTTTTTT. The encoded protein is CASSPWPNEKLFF. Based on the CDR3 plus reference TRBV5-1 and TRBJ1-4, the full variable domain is KAGVTQTPRYLIKTRGQQVTLSCSPISGHRSVSWYQQTPGQGLQFLFEYFSETQRNKGNFPGRFSGRQFSNSRSEMNVSTLELGDSALYLCASSPWPNEKLFFGSGTQLSVL.

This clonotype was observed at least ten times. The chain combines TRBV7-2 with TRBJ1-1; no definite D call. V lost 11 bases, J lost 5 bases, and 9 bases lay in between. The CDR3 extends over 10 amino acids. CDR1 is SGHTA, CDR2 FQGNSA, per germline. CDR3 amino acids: CASGRTEAFF. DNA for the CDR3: TGTGCCTCGGGTCGAACTGAAGCTTTCTTT.

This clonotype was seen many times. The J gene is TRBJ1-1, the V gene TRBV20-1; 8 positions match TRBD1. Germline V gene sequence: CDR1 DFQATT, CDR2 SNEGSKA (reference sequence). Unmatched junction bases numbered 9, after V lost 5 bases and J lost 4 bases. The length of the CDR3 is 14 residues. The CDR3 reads CSALKRTGSTEAFF. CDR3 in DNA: TGCAGTGCTTTAAAACGGACAGGGAGCACTGAAGCTTTCTTT.

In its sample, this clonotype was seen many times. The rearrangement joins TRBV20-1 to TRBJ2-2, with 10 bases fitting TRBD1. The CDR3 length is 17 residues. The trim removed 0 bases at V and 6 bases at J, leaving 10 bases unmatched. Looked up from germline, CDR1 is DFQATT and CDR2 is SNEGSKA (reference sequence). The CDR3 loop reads CSARDSGQGPVAGELFF. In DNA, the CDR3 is TGCAGTGCTAGAGATTCGGGACAGGGGCCCGTCGCCGGGGAGCTGTTTTTT.

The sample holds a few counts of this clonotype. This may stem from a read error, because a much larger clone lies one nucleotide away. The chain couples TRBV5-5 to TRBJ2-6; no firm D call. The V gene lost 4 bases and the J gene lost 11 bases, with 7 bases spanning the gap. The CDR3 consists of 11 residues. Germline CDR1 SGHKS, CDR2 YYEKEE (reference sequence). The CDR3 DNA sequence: TGTGCCAGCAGCCGCCCAGACGTCCTGACTTTC. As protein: CASSRPDVLTF.

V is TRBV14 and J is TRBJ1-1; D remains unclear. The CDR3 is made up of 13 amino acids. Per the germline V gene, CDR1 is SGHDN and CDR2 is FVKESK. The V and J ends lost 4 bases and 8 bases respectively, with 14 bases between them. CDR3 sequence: CASSPTLEREAFF. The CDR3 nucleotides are TGTGCCAGCAGCCCTACCCTCGAAAGGGAAGCTTTCTTT.

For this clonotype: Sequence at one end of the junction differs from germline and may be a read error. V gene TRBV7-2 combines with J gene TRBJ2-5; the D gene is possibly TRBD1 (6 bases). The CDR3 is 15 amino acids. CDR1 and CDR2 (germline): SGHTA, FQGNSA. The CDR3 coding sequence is TGTTCCAGCAGCTTGACCAGGACGAGGGGGAAGACCCAGTACTTC. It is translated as CSSSLTRTRGKTQYF.